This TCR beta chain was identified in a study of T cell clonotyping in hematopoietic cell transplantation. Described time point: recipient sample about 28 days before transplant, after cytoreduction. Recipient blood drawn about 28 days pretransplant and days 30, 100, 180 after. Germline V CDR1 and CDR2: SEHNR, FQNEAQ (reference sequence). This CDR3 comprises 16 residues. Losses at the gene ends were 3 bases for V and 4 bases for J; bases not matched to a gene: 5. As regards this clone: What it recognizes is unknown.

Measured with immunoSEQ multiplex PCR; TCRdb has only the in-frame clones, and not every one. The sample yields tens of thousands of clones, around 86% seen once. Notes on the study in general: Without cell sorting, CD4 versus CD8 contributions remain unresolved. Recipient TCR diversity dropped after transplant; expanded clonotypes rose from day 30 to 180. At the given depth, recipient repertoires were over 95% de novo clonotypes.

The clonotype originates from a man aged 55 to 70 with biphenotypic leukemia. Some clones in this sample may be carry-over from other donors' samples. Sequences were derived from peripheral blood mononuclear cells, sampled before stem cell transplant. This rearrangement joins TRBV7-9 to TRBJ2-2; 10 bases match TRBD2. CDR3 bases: TGTGCCAGCAGCTTCGGGCCTAGCGGGGGCACCGGGGAGCTGTTTTTT. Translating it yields CASSFGPSGGTGELFF.